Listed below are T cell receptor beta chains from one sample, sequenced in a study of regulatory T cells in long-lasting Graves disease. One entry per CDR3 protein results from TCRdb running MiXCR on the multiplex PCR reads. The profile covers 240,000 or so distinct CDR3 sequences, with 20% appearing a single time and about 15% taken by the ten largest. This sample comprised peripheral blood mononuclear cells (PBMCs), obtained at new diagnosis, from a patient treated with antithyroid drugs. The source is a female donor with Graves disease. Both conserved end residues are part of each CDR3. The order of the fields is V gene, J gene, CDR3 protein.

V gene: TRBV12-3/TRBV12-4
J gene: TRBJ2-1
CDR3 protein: CASSPRGGNEQFF

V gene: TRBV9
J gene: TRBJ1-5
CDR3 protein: CASSSEGLAGQPQHF

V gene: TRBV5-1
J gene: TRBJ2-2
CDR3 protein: CASSLTAAAGELFF

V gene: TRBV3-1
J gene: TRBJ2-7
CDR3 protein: CASSRSFQGREQYF

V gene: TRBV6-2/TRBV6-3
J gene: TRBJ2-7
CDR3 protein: CASRKAGGPNEQYF

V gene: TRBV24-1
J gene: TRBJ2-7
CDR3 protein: CATSDDRYEQYF

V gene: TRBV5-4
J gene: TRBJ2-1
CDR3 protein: CASSWGLYNEQFF

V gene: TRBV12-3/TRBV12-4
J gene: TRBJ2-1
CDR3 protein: CASSLGLAGVEQFF

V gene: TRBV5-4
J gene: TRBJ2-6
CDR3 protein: CASSGDSHVSGANVLTF

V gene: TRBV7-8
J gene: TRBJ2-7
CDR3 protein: CASSLVRDPYEQYF

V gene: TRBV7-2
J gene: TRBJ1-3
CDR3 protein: CASSSGPAGAGNTIYF

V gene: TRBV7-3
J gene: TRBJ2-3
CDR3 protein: CASSNRLAGSTDTQYF

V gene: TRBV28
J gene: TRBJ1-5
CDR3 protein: CASLRTGRNQPQHF

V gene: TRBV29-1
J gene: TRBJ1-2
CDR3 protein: CSAQGQGNYGYTF

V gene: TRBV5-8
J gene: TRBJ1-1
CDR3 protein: CASSWRGSGNTEAFF

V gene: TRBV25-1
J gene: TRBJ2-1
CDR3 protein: CASSRDREVDEQFF